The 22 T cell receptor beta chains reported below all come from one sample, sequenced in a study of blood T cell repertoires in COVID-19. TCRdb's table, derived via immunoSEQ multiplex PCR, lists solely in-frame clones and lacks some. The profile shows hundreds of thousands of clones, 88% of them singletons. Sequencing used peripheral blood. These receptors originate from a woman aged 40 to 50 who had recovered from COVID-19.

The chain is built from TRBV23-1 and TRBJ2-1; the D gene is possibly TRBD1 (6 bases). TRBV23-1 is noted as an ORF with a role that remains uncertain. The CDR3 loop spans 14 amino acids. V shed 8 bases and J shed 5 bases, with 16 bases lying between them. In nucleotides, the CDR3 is TGCGCCAGCCCTGTCCCCGGGGACAACAATGAGCAGTTCTTC. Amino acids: CASPVPGDNNEQFF.

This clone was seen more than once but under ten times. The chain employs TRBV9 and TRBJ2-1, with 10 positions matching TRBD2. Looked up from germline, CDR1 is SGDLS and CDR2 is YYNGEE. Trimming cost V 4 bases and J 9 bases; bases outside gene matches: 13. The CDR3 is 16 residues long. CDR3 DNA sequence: TGTGCCAGCAGCCCCGGAACCAGCGGGAGGGCCGGTGAGCAGTTCTTC. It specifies CASSPGTSGRAGEQFF.

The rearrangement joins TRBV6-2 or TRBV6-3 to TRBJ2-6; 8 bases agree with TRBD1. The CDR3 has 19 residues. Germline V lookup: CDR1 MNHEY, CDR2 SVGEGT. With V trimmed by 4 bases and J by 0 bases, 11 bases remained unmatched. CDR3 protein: CASSSVWAGGLSGANVLTF. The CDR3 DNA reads TGTGCCAGCAGTTCCGTCTGGGCAGGGGGCCTCTCTGGGGCCAACGTCCTGACTTTC.

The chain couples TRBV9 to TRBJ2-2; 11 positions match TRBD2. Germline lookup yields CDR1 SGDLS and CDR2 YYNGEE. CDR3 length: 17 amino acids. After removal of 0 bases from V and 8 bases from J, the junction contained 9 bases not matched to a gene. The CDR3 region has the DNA TGTGCCAGCAGCGTAGGCGGTAGCGGGAGGGCCCCTGGGGAGCTGTTTTTT. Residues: CASSVGGSGRAPGELFF.

CDR3 in amino acids: CASSPRGAGASEQYF. CDR3 DNA: TGTGCCAGCAGCCCCCGGGGGGCGGGGGCCTCAGAGCAGTACTTC. This chain joins TRBV7-3 and TRBJ2-7; possible D gene TRBD2, 7 bases. Germline V gene data show CDR1 as SGHTA and CDR2 as FQGTGA. Trimming pared 5 bases from V and 7 bases from J, leaving 21 bases between. This CDR3 is built from 15 residues.

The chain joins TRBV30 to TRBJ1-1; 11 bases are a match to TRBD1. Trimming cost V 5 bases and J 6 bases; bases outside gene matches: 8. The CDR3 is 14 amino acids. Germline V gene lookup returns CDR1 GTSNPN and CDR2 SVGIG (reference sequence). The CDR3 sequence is CAWGTGGFIAEAFF. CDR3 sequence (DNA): TGTGCCTGGGGGACAGGGGGTTTTATCGCTGAAGCTTTCTTT.

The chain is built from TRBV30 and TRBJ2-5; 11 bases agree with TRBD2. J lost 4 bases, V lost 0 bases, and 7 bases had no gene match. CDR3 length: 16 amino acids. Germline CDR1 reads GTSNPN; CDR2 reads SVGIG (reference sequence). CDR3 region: CAWSVFGLAGSETQYF. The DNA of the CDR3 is TGTGCCTGGAGTGTATTCGGACTAGCGGGCTCAGAGACCCAGTACTTC. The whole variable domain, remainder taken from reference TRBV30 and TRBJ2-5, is SQTIHQWPATLVQPVGSPLSLECTVEGTSNPNLYWYRQAAGRGLQLLFYSVGIGQISSEVPQNLSASRPQDRQFILSSKKLLLSDSGFYLCAWSVFGLAGSETQYFGPGTRLLVL.

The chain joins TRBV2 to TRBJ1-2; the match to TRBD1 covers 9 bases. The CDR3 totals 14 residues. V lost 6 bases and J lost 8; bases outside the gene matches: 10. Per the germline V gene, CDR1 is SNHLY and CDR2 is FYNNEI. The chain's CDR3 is CASRGEQGAGGYTF. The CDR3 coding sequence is TGTGCCAGCAGGGGGGAACAGGGGGCTGGAGGCTACACCTTC.

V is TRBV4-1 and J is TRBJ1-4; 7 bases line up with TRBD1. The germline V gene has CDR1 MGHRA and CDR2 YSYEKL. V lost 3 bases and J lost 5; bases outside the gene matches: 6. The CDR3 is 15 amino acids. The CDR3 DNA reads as TGCGCCAGCAGCCACCCACAGGGGTTCAATGAAAAACTGTTTTTT. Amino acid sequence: CASSHPQGFNEKLFF.

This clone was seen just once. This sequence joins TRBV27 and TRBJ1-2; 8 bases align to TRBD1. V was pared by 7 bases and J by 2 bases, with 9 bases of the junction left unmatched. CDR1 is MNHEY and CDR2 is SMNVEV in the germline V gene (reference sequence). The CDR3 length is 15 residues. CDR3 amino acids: CASTKRTGMNYGYTF. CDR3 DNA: TGTGCCAGCACGAAGAGGACAGGGATGAACTATGGCTACACCTTC.

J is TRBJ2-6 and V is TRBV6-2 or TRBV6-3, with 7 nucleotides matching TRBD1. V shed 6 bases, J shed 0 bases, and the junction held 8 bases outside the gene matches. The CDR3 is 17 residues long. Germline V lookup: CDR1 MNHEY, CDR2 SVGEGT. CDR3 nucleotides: TGTGCCAGCAGCCAAGACAGGGCGATCTCTGGGGCCAACGTCCTGACTTTC. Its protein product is CASSQDRAISGANVLTF.

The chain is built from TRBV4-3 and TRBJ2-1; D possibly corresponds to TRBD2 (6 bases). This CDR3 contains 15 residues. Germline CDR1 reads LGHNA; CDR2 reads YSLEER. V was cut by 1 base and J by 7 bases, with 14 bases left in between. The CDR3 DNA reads TGCGCCAGCAGCCAAGCTTCACTAGCAGGGAATGAGCAGTTCTTC. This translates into CASSQASLAGNEQFF.

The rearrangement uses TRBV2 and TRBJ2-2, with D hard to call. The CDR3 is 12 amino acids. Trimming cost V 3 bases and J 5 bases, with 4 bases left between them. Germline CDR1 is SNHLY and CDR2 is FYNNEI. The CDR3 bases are TGTGCCAGCAGTGACTCTACCGGGGAGCTGTTTTTT. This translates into CASSDSTGELFF.

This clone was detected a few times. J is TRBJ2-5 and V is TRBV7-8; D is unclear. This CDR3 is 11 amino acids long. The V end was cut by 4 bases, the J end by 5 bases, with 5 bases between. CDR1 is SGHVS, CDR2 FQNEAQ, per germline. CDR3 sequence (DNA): TGTGCCAGCAGCTACGGGGAGACCCAGTACTTC. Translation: CASSYGETQYF.

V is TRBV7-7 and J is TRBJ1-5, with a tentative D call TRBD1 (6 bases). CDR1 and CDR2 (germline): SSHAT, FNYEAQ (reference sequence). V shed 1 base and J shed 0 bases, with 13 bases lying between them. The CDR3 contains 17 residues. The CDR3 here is CASSLVMLGHSNQPQHF. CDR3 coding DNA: TGTGCCAGCAGCTTAGTGATGTTGGGACATAGCAATCAGCCCCAGCATTTT. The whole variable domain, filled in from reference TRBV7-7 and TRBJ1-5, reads GAGVSQSPRYKVTKRGQDVTLRCDPISSHATLYWYQQALGQGPEFLTYFNYEAQPDKSGLPSDRFSAERPEGSISTLTIQRTEQRDSAMYRCASSLVMLGHSNQPQHFGDGTRLSIL.

The CDR3 reads CASSPSGSAYNEQFF. CDR3 bases: TGTGCCAGCAGCCCGAGCGGGAGCGCCTACAATGAGCAGTTCTTC. The J gene is TRBJ2-1, the V gene TRBV7-6, with TRBD2 matching over 8 bases. CDR1 and CDR2 from the germline V gene are SGHVS and FNYEAQ. With V trimmed by 5 bases and J by 2 bases, 5 bases remained unmatched. The CDR3 has 15 residues.

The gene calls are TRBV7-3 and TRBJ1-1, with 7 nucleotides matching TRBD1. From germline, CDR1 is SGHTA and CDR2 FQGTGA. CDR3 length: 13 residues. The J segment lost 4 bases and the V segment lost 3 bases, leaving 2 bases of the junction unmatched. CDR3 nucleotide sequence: TGTGCCAGCAGCTTTGACAGGGCCACTGAAGCTTTCTTT. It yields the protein CASSFDRATEAFF.

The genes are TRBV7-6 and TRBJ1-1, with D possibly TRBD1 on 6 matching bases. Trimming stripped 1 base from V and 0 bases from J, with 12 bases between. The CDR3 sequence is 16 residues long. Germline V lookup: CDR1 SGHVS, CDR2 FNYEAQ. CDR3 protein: CASSLGNAGVNTEAFF. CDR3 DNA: TGTGCCAGCAGCTTAGGCAACGCAGGGGTGAACACTGAAGCTTTCTTT.

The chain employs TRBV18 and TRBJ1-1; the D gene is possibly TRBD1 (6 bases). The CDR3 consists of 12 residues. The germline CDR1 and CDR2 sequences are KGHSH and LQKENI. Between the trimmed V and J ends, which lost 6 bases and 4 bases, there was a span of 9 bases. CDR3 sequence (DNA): TGTGCCAGCTCGGCCAGGGGCACTGAAGCTTTCTTT. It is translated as CASSARGTEAFF.

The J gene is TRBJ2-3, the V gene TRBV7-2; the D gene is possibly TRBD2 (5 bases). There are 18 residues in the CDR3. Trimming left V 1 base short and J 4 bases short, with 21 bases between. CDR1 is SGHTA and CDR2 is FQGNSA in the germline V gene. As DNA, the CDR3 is TGTGCCAGCAGCTTAGAGTTCTTAGCGACCCCCCGGGCAGATACGCAGTATTTT. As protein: CASSLEFLATPRADTQYF.

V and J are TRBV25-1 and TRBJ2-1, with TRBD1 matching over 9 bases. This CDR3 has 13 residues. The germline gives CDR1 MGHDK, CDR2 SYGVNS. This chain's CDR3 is CGTGEPNYNEQFF. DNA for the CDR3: TGTGGGACAGGGGAACCAAACTACAATGAGCAGTTCTTC.

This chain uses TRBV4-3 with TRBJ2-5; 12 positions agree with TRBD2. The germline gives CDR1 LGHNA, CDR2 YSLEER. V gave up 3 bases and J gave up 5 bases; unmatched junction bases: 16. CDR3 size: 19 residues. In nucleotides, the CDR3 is TGCGCCAGCAGCCACCCGGGGCGGGCTAGCGGGAGGGGGCGGGAGACCCAGTACTTC. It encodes CASSHPGRASGRGRETQYF.